This note documents a single TCR beta chain sequence. Its specificity is unknown. Unmatched junction bases numbered 10, after V lost 3 bases and J lost 7 bases. Germline values: CDR1 SGHDT, CDR2 YYEEEE. The CDR3 covers 14 residues. Libraries were prepared by immunoSEQ multiplex PCR; TCRdb keeps only in-frame clonotypes and omits some of them. The sample has roughly 90,000 clones, 75% to 90% seen once. This entry belongs to a study of cytomegalovirus exposure and HLA in healthy donors. Study-wide results and caveats: Using the classifier, cytomegalovirus status was reportedly diagnosed with high specificity and sensitivity.

The sequencing input was PBMCs. V usage is TRBV5-6 and J usage is TRBJ2-7; the match to TRBD1 covers 7 bases. The TCR sequence derives from a man between 18 and 29 years old in good health and CMV-seropositive. For the CDR3, the DNA is TGTGCCAGCAGCTCCCGGGACAGTGGATTGGAGCAGTACTTC. Translation: CASSSRDSGLEQYF.